The entry below describes one T cell receptor beta chain. The data stem from a study of blood T cell repertoires in COVID-19. This CDR3 has 14 residues. Trimming cost V 3 bases and J 6 bases; bases outside gene matches: 2. Per germline, CDR1 SGHRS and CDR2 YFSETQ. As processed by the authors: Quantification of nucleated cells was approximated via reference gene primer amplification. Produced via immunoSEQ multiplex PCR; TCRdb's table is partial and in-frame only. V and J calls and clone size are given by that table; D and trimming were obtained from the DNA. The profile shows fewer than 120,000 clones, 88% of them singletons.

The sequence derives from a woman aged 45-60 years with acute or convalescent COVID-19. The V gene is TRBV5-1, the J gene TRBJ2-2; 10 positions agree with TRBD1. The sample consisted of peripheral blood. CDR3 sequence reads: CASSSGQGAGELFF. CDR3 DNA sequence: TGCGCCAGCAGCTCCGGACAGGGGGCCGGGGAGCTGTTTTTT.